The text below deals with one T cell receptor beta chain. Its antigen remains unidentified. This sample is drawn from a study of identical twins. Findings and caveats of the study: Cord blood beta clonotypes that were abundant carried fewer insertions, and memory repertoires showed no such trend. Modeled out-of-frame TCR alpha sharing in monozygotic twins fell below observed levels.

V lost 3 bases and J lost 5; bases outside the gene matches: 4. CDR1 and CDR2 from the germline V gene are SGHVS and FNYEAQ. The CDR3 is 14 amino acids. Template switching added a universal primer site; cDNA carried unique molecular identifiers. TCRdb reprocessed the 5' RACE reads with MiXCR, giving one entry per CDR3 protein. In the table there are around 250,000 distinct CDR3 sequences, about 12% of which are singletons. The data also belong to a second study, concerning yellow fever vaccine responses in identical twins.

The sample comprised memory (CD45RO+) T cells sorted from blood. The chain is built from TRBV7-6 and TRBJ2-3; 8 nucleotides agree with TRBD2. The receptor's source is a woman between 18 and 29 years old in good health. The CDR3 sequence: CASSFFGGEDTQYF. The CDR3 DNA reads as TGTGCCAGCAGCTTTTTCGGGGGGGAAGATACGCAGTATTTT.